This record covers a single TCR beta chain. Its antigen is unknown. Germline loops: CDR1 MGHRA, CDR2 YSYEKL. The CDR3 runs to 16 residues. Deletions cut 3 bases from V and 5 bases from J, with 14 bases between. The data are from a study of T cell responses to AZD1222 COVID-19 vaccine. Overall study results and limits: Spike-spanning, vaccine-associated CD4 TCRs were dominant at 160-218 and 743-854. Following two doses of AZD1222, Spike-specific TCR breadth and depth rose. Only 5 to 7 individuals given AZD1222 were seropositive at baseline. Donors were largely white British and mainly female; clonal diversity was possibly underestimated.

TCRdb's table, derived via immunoSEQ multiplex PCR, lists solely in-frame clones and lacks some. The table includes more than 150,000 clones, about 93% detected once. The J gene is TRBJ1-6, the V gene TRBV4-1; the D gene is possibly TRBD1 (6 bases). The material sequenced was peripheral blood, taken on day 0 of AZD1222 vaccination. The TCR sequence derives from an adult in good health. CDR3 protein: CASSQADRTHNSPLHF. The CDR3 DNA reads as TGCGCCAGCAGCCAGGCTGACAGGACCCATAATTCACCCCTCCACTTT.